Included here is one TCR beta chain sequence, with context. Its cognate antigen is unknown. The data were taken from a study of vaccination effects on CD4 cells after COVID-19. About the study: Post-vaccine draws lagged the second dose by a median of 72 days.

Data came from immunoSEQ multiplex PCR; TCRdb stores just in-frame clones and leaves some out. The data hold about 24,000 clones, with more than 80% observed a single time. Within the ViraFEST assay, antigen-specific CD4+ T cells underwent expansion with viral peptide pools prior to sequencing. The culture ran for about 11 days, and then CD4+ T cells were isolated. Everyone in the study got two shots of either the BNT162b2 or mRNA-1273 vaccine. The CDR3 length is 14 residues. The germline V and J ends were trimmed by 2 bases and 2 bases, with 9 bases remaining between them. The germline gives CDR1 SNHLY, CDR2 FYNNEI.

The TCR was taken from a human donor who received a COVID-19 vaccine. Some clones in this sample may be carry-over from other donors' samples. The sample in question was CD4+ T cells from PBMCs cultured with SARS-CoV-2 spike peptides, obtained after COVID-19 vaccination. The chain carries TRBV2 and TRBJ1-1; D possibly corresponds to TRBD1 (6 bases). The CDR3 is CASSEQGINTEAFF. Here the CDR3 DNA reads TGTGCCAGCAGTGAACAGGGGATTAACACTGAAGCTTTCTTT.